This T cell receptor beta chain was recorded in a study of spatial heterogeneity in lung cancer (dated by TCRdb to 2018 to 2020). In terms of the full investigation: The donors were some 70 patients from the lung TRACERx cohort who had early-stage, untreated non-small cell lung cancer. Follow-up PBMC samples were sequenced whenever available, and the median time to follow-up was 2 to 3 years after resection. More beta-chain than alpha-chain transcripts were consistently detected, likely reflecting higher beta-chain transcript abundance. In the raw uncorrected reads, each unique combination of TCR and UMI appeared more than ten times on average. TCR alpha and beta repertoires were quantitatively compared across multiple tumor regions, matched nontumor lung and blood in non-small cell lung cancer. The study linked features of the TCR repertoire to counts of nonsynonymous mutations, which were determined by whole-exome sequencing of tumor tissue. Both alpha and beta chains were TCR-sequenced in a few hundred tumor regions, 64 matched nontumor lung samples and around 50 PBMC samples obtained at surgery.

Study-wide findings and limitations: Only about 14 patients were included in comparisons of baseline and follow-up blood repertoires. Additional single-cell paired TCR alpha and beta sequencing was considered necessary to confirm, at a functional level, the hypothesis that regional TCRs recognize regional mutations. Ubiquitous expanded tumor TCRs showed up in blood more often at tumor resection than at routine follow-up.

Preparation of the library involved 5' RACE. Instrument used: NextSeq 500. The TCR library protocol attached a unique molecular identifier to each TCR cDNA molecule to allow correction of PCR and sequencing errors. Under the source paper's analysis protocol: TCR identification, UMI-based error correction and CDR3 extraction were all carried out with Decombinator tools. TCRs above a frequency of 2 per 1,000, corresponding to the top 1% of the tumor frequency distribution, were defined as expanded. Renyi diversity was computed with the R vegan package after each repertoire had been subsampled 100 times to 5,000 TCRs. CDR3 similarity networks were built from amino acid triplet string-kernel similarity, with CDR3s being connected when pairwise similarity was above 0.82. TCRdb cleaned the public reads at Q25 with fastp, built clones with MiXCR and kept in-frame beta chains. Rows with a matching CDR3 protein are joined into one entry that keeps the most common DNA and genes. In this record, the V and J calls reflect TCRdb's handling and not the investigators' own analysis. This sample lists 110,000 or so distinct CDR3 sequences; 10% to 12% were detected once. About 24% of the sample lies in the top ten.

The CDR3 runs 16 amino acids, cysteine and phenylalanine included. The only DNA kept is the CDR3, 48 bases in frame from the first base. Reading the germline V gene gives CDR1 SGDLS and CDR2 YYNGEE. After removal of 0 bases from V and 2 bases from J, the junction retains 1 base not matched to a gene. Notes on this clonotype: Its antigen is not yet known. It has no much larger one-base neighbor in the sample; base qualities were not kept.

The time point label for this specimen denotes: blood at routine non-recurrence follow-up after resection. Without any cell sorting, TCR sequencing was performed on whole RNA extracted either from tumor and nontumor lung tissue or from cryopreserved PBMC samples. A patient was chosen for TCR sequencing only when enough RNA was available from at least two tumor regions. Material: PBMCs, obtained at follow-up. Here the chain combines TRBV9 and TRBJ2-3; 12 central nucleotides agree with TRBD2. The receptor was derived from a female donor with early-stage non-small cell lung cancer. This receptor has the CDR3 CASSVGTSGNTDTQYF. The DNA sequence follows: TGTGCCAGCAGCGTAGGGACTAGCGGGAACACAGATACGCAGTATTTT.